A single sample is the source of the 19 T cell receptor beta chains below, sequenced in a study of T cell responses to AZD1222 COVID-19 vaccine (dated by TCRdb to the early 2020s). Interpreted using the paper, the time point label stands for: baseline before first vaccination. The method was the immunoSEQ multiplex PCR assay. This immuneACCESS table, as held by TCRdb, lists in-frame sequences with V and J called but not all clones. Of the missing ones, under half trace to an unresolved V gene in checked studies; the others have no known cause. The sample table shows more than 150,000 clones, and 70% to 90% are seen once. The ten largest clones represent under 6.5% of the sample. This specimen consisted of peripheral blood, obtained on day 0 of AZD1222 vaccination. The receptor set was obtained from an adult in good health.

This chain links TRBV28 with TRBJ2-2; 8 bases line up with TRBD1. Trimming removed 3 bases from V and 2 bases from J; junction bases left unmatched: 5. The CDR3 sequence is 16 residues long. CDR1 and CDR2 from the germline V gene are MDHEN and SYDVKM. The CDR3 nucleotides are TGTGCCAGCAGTTTTAACAGGGGGTTCAACACCGGGGAGCTGTTTTTT. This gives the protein CASSFNRGFNTGELFF.

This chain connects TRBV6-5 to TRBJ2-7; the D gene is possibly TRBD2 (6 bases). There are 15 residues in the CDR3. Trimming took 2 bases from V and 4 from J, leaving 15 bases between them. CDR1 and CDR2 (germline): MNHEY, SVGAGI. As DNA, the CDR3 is TGTGCCAGCAGTTACAACGGAGGGGTAGCGTACGAGCAGTACTTC. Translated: CASSYNGGVAYEQYF.

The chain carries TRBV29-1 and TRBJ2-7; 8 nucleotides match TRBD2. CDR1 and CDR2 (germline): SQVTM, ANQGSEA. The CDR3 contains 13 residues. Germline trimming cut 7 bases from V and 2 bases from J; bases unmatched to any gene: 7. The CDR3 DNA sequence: TGCAGCGCCTGCGGGGGGCCTCCCTACGAGCAGTACTTC. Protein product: CSACGGPPYEQYF.

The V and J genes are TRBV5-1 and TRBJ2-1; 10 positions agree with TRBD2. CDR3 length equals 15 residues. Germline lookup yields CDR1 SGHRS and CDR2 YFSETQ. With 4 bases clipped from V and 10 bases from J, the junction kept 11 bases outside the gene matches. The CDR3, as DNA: TGCGCCAGCAGCCCACTATGGACTAGCGGAGTCGAGCAGTTCTTC. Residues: CASSPLWTSGVEQFF.

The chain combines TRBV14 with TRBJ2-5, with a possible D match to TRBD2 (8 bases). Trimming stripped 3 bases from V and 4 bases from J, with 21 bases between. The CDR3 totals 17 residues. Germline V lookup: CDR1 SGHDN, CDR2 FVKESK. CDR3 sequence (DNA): TGTGCCAGCAGCCAGATCCCGTCCGGGAGGGGGCCAGAGACCCAGTACTTC. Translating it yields CASSQIPSGRGPETQYF.

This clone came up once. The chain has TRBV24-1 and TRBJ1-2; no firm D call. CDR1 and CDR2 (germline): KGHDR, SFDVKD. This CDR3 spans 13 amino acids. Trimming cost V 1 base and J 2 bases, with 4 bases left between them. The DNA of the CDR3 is TGTGCCACCAGTGATTTCCCCAACTATGGCTACACCTTC. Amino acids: CATSDFPNYGYTF.

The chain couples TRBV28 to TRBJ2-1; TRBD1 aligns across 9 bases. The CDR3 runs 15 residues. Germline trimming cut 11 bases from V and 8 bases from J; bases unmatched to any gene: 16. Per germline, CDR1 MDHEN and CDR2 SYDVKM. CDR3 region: CAVRKAGQGFHEQFF. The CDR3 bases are TGTGCCGTCAGAAAAGCGGGACAGGGCTTTCATGAGCAGTTCTTC.

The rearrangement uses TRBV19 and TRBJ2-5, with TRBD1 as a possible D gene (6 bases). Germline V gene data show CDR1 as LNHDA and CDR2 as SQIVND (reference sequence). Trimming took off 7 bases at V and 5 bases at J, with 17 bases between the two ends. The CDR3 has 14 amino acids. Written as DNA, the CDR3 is TGTGCCAGTACCGACACAGGGTCCGGGGAGACCCAGTACTTC. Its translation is CASTDTGSGETQYF.

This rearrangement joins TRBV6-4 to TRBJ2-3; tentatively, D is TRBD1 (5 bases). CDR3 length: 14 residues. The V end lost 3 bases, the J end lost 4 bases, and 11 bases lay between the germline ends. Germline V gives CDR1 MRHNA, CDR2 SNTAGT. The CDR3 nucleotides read TGTGCCAGCAGTGAGCAAGGGGCGGCAGATACGCAGTATTTT. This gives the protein CASSEQGAADTQYF.

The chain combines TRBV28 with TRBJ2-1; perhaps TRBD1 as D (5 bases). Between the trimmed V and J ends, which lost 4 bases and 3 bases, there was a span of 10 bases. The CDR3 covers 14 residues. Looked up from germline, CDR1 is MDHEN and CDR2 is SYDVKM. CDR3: CASSSGQNYNEQFF. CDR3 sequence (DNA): TGTGCCAGCAGTTCCGGACAAAACTACAATGAGCAGTTCTTC.

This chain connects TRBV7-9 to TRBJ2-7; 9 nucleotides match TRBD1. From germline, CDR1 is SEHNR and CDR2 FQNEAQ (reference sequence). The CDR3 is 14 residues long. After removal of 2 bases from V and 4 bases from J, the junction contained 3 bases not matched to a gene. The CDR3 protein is CASSLRTGAYEQYF. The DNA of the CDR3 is TGTGCCAGCAGCTTAAGGACAGGGGCTTACGAGCAGTACTTC.

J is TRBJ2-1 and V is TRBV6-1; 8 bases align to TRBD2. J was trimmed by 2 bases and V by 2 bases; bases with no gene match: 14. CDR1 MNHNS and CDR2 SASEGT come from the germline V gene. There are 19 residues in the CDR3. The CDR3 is CASSELRLAGYPTYNEQFF. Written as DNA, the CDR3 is TGTGCCAGCAGTGAATTAAGGCTAGCGGGCTATCCTACCTACAATGAGCAGTTCTTC.

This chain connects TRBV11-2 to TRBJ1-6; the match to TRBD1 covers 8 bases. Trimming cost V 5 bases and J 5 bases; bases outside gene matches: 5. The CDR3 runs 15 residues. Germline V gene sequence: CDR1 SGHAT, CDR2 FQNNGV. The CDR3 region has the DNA TGTGCCAGCAGCCCATTGGACAGGGATAATTCACCCCTCCACTTT. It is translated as CASSPLDRDNSPLHF.

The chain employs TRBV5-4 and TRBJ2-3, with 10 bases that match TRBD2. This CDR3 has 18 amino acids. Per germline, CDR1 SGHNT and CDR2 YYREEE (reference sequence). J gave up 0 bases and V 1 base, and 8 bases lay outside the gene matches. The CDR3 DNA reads TGTGCCAGCAGCTTGCTAGCCAGCGGGAGGGGTAGCACAGATACGCAGTATTTT. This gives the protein CASSLLASGRGSTDTQYF.

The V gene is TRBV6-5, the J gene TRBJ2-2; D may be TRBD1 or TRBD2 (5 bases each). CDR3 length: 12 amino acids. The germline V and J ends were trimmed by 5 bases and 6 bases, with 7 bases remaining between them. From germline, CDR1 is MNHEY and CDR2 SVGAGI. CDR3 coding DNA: TGTGCCAGCAGTCAGGGAGCCGGGGAGCTGTTTTTT. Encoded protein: CASSQGAGELFF.

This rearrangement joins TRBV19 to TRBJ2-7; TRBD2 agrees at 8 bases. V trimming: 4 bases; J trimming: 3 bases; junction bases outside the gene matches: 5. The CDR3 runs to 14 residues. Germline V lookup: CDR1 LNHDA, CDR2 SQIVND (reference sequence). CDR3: CASSNIAGNYEQYF. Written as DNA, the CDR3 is TGTGCCAGTAGTAATATAGCGGGAAACTACGAGCAGTACTTC.

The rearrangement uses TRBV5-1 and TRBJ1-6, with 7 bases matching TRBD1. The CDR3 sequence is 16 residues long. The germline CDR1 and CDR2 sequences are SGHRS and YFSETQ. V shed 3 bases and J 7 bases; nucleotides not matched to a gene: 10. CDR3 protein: CASSYQRDSRNSPLHF. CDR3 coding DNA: TGCGCCAGCAGCTATCAGCGGGACAGTCGAAATTCACCCCTCCACTTT.

CDR3 region: CASSTHQGAPTYEQYF. In DNA form, the CDR3 reads TGTGCCAGTAGTACACACCAGGGGGCTCCAACCTACGAGCAGTACTTC. The rearrangement joins TRBV19 to TRBJ2-7; 8 nucleotides match TRBD1. J was trimmed by 2 bases and V by 4 bases; bases with no gene match: 10. Per germline, CDR1 LNHDA and CDR2 SQIVND (reference sequence). This CDR3 comprises 16 residues.

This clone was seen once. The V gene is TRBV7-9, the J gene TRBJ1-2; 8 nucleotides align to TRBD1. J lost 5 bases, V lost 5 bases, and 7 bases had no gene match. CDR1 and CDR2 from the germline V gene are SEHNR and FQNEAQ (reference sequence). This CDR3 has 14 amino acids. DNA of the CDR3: TGTGCCAGCAGCCCTGGGACAGGCGAATATGGCTACACCTTC. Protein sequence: CASSPGTGEYGYTF. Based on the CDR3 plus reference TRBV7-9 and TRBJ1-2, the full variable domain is DTGVSQNPRHKITKRGQNVTFRCDPISEHNRLYWYRQTLGQGPEFLTYFQNEAQLEKSRLLSDRFSAERPKGSFSTLEIQRTEQGDSAMYLCASSPGTGEYGYTFGSGTRLTVV.